The 4 T cell receptor beta chains below come from one sample, sequenced in a study of cytomegalovirus exposure and HLA in healthy donors. This PCR relied on a set of 60 Vbeta primers and 13 Jbeta primers. Sequenced by immunoSEQ multiplex PCR; TCRdb stores in-frame clones only, minus some. The sample gives roughly 280,000 clones, around two thirds of which show up once; over 2% is in the top ten. Sequencing was done on a sample of PBMCs. The receptors here all came from a female donor in good health and CMV-seronegative.

The V gene is TRBV13, the J gene TRBJ2-7; 11 positions match TRBD2. The V gene's germline CDR1 is PRHDT and CDR2 FYEKMQ (reference sequence). This CDR3 is built from 16 residues. The trim removed 4 bases at V and 0 bases at J, leaving 5 bases unmatched. CDR3 DNA: TGTGCCAGCAGCTCAACCGGGACTAGCGGCTCCTACGAGCAGTACTTC. It yields the protein CASSSTGTSGSYEQYF.

The rearrangement uses TRBV11-2 and TRBJ2-5; D is uncertain. Trimming removed 5 bases from V and 6 bases from J, with 19 bases in between. The CDR3 spans 15 residues. The germline gives CDR1 SGHAT, CDR2 FQNNGV. The CDR3 loop is CASSLYSGEWQTQYF. The CDR3 DNA reads as TGTGCCAGCAGCCTCTACTCCGGAGAGTGGCAGACCCAGTACTTC. The whole variable domain, filled in from reference TRBV11-2 and TRBJ2-5, reads EAGVAQSPRYKIIEKRQSVAFWCNPISGHATLYWYQQILGQGPKLLIQFQNNGVVDDSQLPKDRFSAERLKGVDSTLKIQPAKLEDSAVYLCASSLYSGEWQTQYFGPGTRLLVL.

The chain recombines TRBV5-8 with TRBJ1-4; 7 nucleotides agree with TRBD1. V lost 4 bases, J lost 7 bases, and 10 bases stayed unmatched. This CDR3 region has 15 residues. CDR1 SGHTS and CDR2 YDEGEE come from the germline V gene. The CDR3 loop reads CASSLNRGGGEKLFF. The CDR3 nucleotides read TGTGCCAGCAGCCTGAACAGGGGCGGAGGTGAAAAACTGTTTTTT. Based on the CDR3 plus reference TRBV5-8 and TRBJ1-4, the full variable domain is EAGVTQSPTHLIKTRGQQATLRCSPISGHTSVYWYQQALGLGLQFLLWYDEGEERNRGNFPPRFSGRQFPNYSSELNVNALELEDSALYLCASSLNRGGGEKLFFGSGTQLSVL.

As DNA, the CDR3 is TGTGCCAGCAGCCCTAGGGGGCTAGCGCAGAGCTCCTACAATGAGCAGTTCTTC. Translating gives CASSPRGLAQSSYNEQFF. This chain links TRBV11-3 with TRBJ2-1; possibly TRBD1 for D (7 bases). CDR1 and CDR2 (germline): SGHNT, YENEEA. Trimming stripped 5 bases from V and 0 bases from J, with 20 bases between. The CDR3 loop spans 18 amino acids.